These 14 T cell receptor beta chains share one sample of origin, sequenced in a study of blood T cell repertoires in COVID-19. Produced via immunoSEQ multiplex PCR; TCRdb's table is partial and in-frame only. The table lists 65,000 to 70,000 clones, more than 75% of them singletons, with roughly 50% in the top ten. The sample was peripheral blood. These receptors came from a human donor in a cohort sampled during active COVID-19.

The CDR3 here is CAISEAGVEFF. CDR3 DNA: TGTGCCATCAGTGAGGCGGGAGTGGAGTTCTTC. The chain employs TRBV10-3 and TRBJ2-1; TRBD2 matches 7 bases. J lost 14 bases, V lost 2 bases, and 3 bases had no gene match. Germline-derived CDR1 and CDR2 are ENHRY and SYGVKD. The CDR3 covers 11 residues.

The chain combines TRBV30 with TRBJ1-2; unclear D gene. V shed 0 bases and J shed 4 bases, with 9 bases lying between them. The germline V gene has CDR1 GTSNPN and CDR2 SVGIG (reference sequence). The CDR3 totals 13 residues. This chain's CDR3 is CAWSVAKSYGYTF. CDR3 bases: TGTGCCTGGAGTGTAGCGAAGTCCTATGGCTACACCTTC.

V and J are TRBV6-2 or TRBV6-3 and TRBJ2-3; 11 bases map to TRBD1. Germline V gene sequence: CDR1 MNHEY, CDR2 SVGEGT. V gave up 4 bases and J gave up 5 bases; unmatched junction bases: 5. The CDR3 runs 15 residues. The CDR3 protein is CASSFTGQGGDTQYF. Written as DNA, the CDR3 is TGTGCCAGCAGTTTCACGGGACAGGGGGGAGATACGCAGTATTTT.

The chain is built from TRBV6-5 and TRBJ1-1; 12 nucleotides agree with TRBD1. This CDR3 has 16 residues. Trimming took 2 bases from V and 1 from J; bases not matched to a gene: 2. The germline V gene has CDR1 MNHEY and CDR2 SVGAGI. CDR3: CASSYTGQGANTEAFF. The CDR3 DNA sequence: TGTGCCAGCAGTTACACGGGACAGGGGGCGAACACTGAAGCTTTCTTT.

The chain recombines TRBV7-9 with TRBJ1-5, with 7 bases matching TRBD1. Unmatched junction bases numbered 11, after V lost 6 bases and J lost 3 bases. The CDR3 loop spans 16 amino acids. Looked up from germline, CDR1 is SEHNR and CDR2 is FQNEAQ (reference sequence). CDR3 sequence reads: CASSWGSGGYNQPQHF. As DNA, the CDR3 is TGTGCCAGCAGTTGGGGTTCAGGGGGATACAATCAGCCCCAGCATTTT.

A note on this clone: Compared with germline, one end of the junction differs, possibly owing to a read error. V gene TRBV29-1 combines with J gene TRBJ2-1; 9 bases agree with TRBD2. From germline, CDR1 is SQVTM and CDR2 ANQGSEA. The CDR3 contains 16 residues. CDR3 in amino acids: CSVEAPRRGGNNEQFF. Written as DNA, the CDR3 is TGCAGCGTCGAAGCACCTCGGCGGGGGGGCAACAATGAGCAGTTCTTC.

The chain couples TRBV28 to TRBJ2-7, with 7 positions matching TRBD2. The CDR3 runs 14 residues. The V gene end was trimmed by 3 bases and the J gene end by 3 bases; junction bases not matched to a gene: 5. Germline V gives CDR1 MDHEN, CDR2 SYDVKM. DNA for the CDR3: TGTGCCAGCAGTTTGCCAGCGGGAAACTACGAGCAGTACTTC. Translation: CASSLPAGNYEQYF.

This clone was seen only once. V gene TRBV7-9 combines with J gene TRBJ1-4; D is perhaps TRBD1 (6 bases). V shed 2 bases and J shed 4 bases, with 14 bases lying between them. The CDR3 length is 16 residues. Germline V gene sequence: CDR1 SEHNR, CDR2 FQNEAQ (reference sequence). The CDR3 loop reads CASSLTTGSDNEKLFF. The CDR3 DNA reads as TGTGCCAGCAGCTTAACAACAGGGTCGGATAATGAAAAACTGTTTTTT.

The chain uses TRBV5-6 and TRBJ1-1, with 7 bases fitting TRBD1. The ends lost 2 bases at V and 5 bases at J; junction bases unmatched: 6. This CDR3 has 14 amino acids. CDR1 is SGHDT, CDR2 YYEEEE, per germline. The CDR3 DNA is TGTGCCAGCAGCTTTCTCCCAGGGGGTACTGAAGCTTTCTTT. Translation: CASSFLPGGTEAFF. The entire variable domain, with the rest obtained from reference TRBV5-6 and TRBJ1-1, is as follows: DAGVTQSPTHLIKTRGQQVTLRCSPKSGHDTVSWYQQALGQGPQFIFQYYEEEERQRGNFPDRFSGHQFPNYSSELNVNALLLGDSALYLCASSFLPGGTEAFFGQGTRLTVV.

The chain joins TRBV28 to TRBJ1-1; the D gene is possibly TRBD1 (6 bases). Trimming took 7 bases from V and 2 from J, leaving 20 bases between them. The CDR3 is 16 amino acids. Germline assignment: CDR1 MDHEN and CDR2 SYDVKM. CDR3 loop: CASTRGAQWGNTEAFF. CDR3 coding DNA: TGTGCCAGCACCCGGGGGGCCCAGTGGGGCAACACTGAAGCTTTCTTT.

V is TRBV3-1 (or the pseudogene TRBV3-2) and J is TRBJ1-1; D might be TRBD1 (6 bases). Trimming pared 0 bases from V and 5 bases from J, leaving 13 bases between. Germline lookup yields CDR1 LGHDT and CDR2 YNNKEL (reference sequence). The CDR3 has 15 residues. The CDR3 here is CASSQEGGAATEAFF. The CDR3 DNA reads TGTGCCAGCAGCCAAGAAGGGGGGGCGGCAACTGAAGCTTTCTTT.

The rearrangement joins TRBV7-9 to TRBJ1-4, with 7 bases aligning to TRBD1. The CDR3 runs 17 residues. The V and J ends lost 3 bases and 6 bases, in that order; junction bases with no gene match: 13. Germline assignment: CDR1 SEHNR and CDR2 FQNEAQ (reference sequence). The CDR3 bases are TGTGCCAGCAGCTTGAGGAGGGGGGACAGCCTCTATGAAAAACTGTTTTTT. Encoded protein: CASSLRRGDSLYEKLFF.

The chain recombines TRBV27 with TRBJ1-4; 8 positions agree with TRBD1. This CDR3 is built from 14 residues. Germline V gene sequence: CDR1 MNHEY, CDR2 SMNVEV (reference sequence). Germline trimming cut 5 bases from V and 8 bases from J; bases unmatched to any gene: 7. The CDR3 DNA reads as TGTGCCAGCAGTCGGACAGGGATGAGAGAAAAACTGTTTTTT. Translating it yields CASSRTGMREKLFF.

This clone was seen a single time. The rearrangement uses TRBV9 and TRBJ1-4; 8 bases agree with TRBD1. The V and J ends lost 0 bases and 5 bases, in that order; junction bases with no gene match: 3. The CDR3 covers 15 residues. Germline V gives CDR1 SGDLS, CDR2 YYNGEE. In DNA, the CDR3 is TGTGCCAGCAGCGTAGGGACAGGGTTAAATGAAAAACTGTTTTTT. This translates into CASSVGTGLNEKLFF.